Listed here are 10 T cell receptor beta chains from one sample, sequenced in a study of CD8+ T cells in alopecia areata. Extracted RNA was reverse transcribed into cDNA, the sequencing template. TCRdb keeps only in-frame clones here, not all; method: immunoSEQ multiplex PCR. The profile shows 150,000 or so clones, around 87% of them singletons. The specimen was CD8+ T cells sorted from blood, collected at week 0. The receptors derive from a human donor with alopecia areata.

The chain's CDR3 is CASSYGNEQYF. As DNA, the CDR3 is TGTGCCAGCAGCTATGGGAACGAGCAGTACTTC. The rearrangement uses TRBV5-6 and TRBJ2-7; the D is unclear. The CDR3 covers 11 residues. V shed 3 bases and J shed 5 bases, with 6 bases lying between them. Per germline, CDR1 SGHDT and CDR2 YYEEEE.

The CDR3 DNA is TGTGCCAGCAGCCTTACCACGACAGGCCCCTATGGCTACACCTTC. It translates to CASSLTTTGPYGYTF. This rearrangement joins TRBV7-6 to TRBJ1-2; D is possibly TRBD1 (6 bases). This CDR3 has 15 amino acids. Between the trimmed V and J ends, which lost 5 bases and 4 bases, there was a span of 17 bases. The germline V gene encodes CDR1 SGHVS and CDR2 FNYEAQ.

The chain links TRBV27 to TRBJ2-3, with unresolved D. Deletions cut 6 bases from V and 0 bases from J, with 7 bases between. Germline CDR1 MNHEY, CDR2 SMNVEV (reference sequence). The CDR3 covers 13 residues. The CDR3 region is CASRGPSTDTQYF. CDR3 sequence (DNA): TGTGCCAGCAGGGGTCCTAGCACAGATACGCAGTATTTT.

The chain is built from TRBV5-1 and TRBJ2-1; the D gene is possibly TRBD1 (6 bases). V was cut by 3 bases and J by 0 bases, with 19 bases left in between. This CDR3 comprises 18 residues. CDR1 is SGHRS and CDR2 is YFSETQ in the germline V gene. The CDR3 nucleotides read TGCGCCAGCAGCTGGGAGACCGTAACAGGGATCTCCTACAATGAGCAGTTCTTC. This encodes CASSWETVTGISYNEQFF.

The J gene is TRBJ2-7, the V gene TRBV7-8; no definite D call. The germline V gene has CDR1 SGHVS and CDR2 FQNEAQ. This CDR3 has 13 amino acids. The V end was cut by 2 bases, the J end by 6 bases, with 11 bases between. For the CDR3, the DNA is TGTGCCAGCAGCTTATTAAAGGAACGCGAGCAGTACTTC. Translation gives CASSLLKEREQYF.

The rearrangement links TRBV6-5 to TRBJ2-7; no definite D call. The CDR3 consists of 15 residues. The V end was cut by 0 bases, the J end by 0 bases, with 9 bases between. Germline V lookup: CDR1 MNHEY, CDR2 SVGAGI. CDR3: CASSYSGSSSYEQYF. CDR3 bases: TGTGCCAGCAGTTACTCGGGGTCTAGCTCCTACGAGCAGTACTTC.

The V gene is TRBV6-1, the J gene TRBJ2-7; the D is unclear. The CDR3 consists of 15 residues. Trimming pared 1 base from V and 3 bases from J, leaving 13 bases between. CDR1 and CDR2 (germline): MNHNS, SASEGT. The CDR3 is CASSEDSGLGYEQYF. In DNA form, the CDR3 reads TGTGCCAGCAGTGAAGATTCGGGTTTGGGCTACGAGCAGTACTTC.

This chain joins TRBV4-1 and TRBJ1-1; no definite D call. V dropped 3 bases and J dropped 5 bases, with 4 bases sitting between them. The germline V gene has CDR1 MGHRA and CDR2 YSYEKL. CDR3 length: 11 amino acids. The CDR3 DNA reads as TGCGCCAGCAGCCAGGGGACTGAAGCTTTCTTT. Its translation is CASSQGTEAFF.

J is TRBJ2-1 and V is TRBV29-1, with D possibly matching TRBD1 (5 bases). The ends were cut back, 1 base at V and 4 bases at J, with 11 bases in the middle. The CDR3 spans 14 residues. Germline-derived CDR1 and CDR2 are SQVTM and ANQGSEA. For the CDR3, the DNA is TGCAGCGTTGAAGCTGGGGCTGTTTACAATGAGCAGTTCTTC. Its protein is CSVEAGAVYNEQFF.

V and J are TRBV4-1 and TRBJ1-6; no clear D. The CDR3 is 14 amino acids. Germline V lookup: CDR1 MGHRA, CDR2 YSYEKL. V lost 5 bases and J lost 4, with 9 bases in between. The CDR3 here is CASSNGLYNSPLHF. The CDR3 region has the DNA TGCGCCAGCAGCAACGGGCTTTATAATTCACCCCTCCACTTT.